The T cell receptor (beta chain) described here comes from a study of patients and donors after allogeneic stem cell transplantation. CDR3 length: 17 amino acids. Germline V gene sequence: CDR1 MNHEY, CDR2 SVGAGI. The V end was cut by 2 bases, the J end by 0 bases, with 13 bases between. From the RT-PCR reads, TCRdb called clonotypes with MiXCR, one entry per CDR3 protein. The sample contains roughly 180,000 distinct CDR3 sequences, about 40% of which appear only once. This receptor was taken from a human donor who was either an allogeneic HSCT recipient or a stem cell or donor lymphocyte infusion donor (not recorded which). It is not recorded whose cells these are; they may come from a transplant donor. The sequencing sample was made of blood, either unsorted or a sorted T cell fraction (not recorded which). This chain joins TRBV6-5 and TRBJ2-2; the D is unclear. As DNA, the CDR3 is TGTGCCAGCAGTTACGATCTCAGGATTTCGAACACCGGGGAGCTGTTTTTT. This gives the protein CASSYDLRISNTGELFF.